This T cell receptor (beta chain) emerged from a study of low-dose radiotherapy and immunotherapy resistance in tumors (dated by TCRdb to between 2021 and 2023). Study-wide context: In Cohort 1, 0.5 Gy per fraction was delivered every 2 weeks, and a total PTV dose of 6.5 Gy was prescribed. Intravenous cyclophosphamide at 200 mg/m2 was administered every two weeks, one day ahead of each radiation and immunotherapy administration. Starting on cycle 1 day 1, patients took 300 mg of aspirin by mouth once a day for four cycles. Eight patients were included in the translational analysis: three from the first dose cohort and the first five from the second dose cohort. The trial did not randomize participants into treatment groups. For Cohort 2, the dose was 1 Gy per fraction given every two weeks, adding up to 13 Gy in total across 26 weeks. Patients were given nivolumab as a 240 mg flat dose every two weeks and ipilimumab at 1 mg/kg every six weeks, with both drugs delivered intravenously.

This clonotype was counted ten times or more. The specificity of this receptor is unknown. Nothing much larger sits one base from this clone, and base qualities are not available. Trimming at the junction amounts to 7 bases on V and 4 bases on J, and the germline ends lie 16 bases apart. The CDR3 goes from the cysteine to the phenylalanine over 16 residues. The DNA shown is the 48-base CDR3, in frame from base 1. CDR1 and CDR2, per the germline V gene, are KGHDR and SFDVKD. The sample's time point label, decoded: before trial treatment. Donors were enrolled in RACIN, a single-arm phase I dose-escalation trial in which nivolumab, ipilimumab, aspirin, low-dose cyclophosphamide and low-dose radiotherapy were combined. To be eligible, a patient needed to have an advanced solid tumor that was TIL-negative. TCRdb shows the sequencer as Illumina HiSeq 2500. First-strand cDNA was synthesized using Superscript III and a set of TRAV- and TRBV-specific primers, so that both TCRalpha and TCRbeta chains were covered. TCRs were amplified with Phusion for 20 PCR cycles, with a constant-region primer paired with the adapter attached to the V primers. The isolated mRNA was amplified using the MessageAmp II aRNA Amplification Kit, with in vitro transcription performed for approximately 15 hours at 37 degrees C. mRNA for TCR sequencing was isolated with the Dynabeads mRNA DIRECT Purification Kit. Indexed Illumina adapters were added in a second approximately 25-cycle Phusion PCR, and the resulting products were purified with AMPure XP beads. As for how the authors treated the data: Using custom Perl scripts, TCR sequences that encoded the same protein were pooled, out-of-frame sequences were dropped, and the abundance of each clonotype was calculated. Any TCR sequence supported by only a single read was excluded from analysis. The metrics used to describe the repertoires included Shannon entropy, Gini index, clonality, richness, and the frequency of TCRs shared between repertoires. TCRdb trimmed the raw reads at Q25, called clones with MiXCR and kept productive beta chains. Rows are combined by CDR3 protein, so each entry shows the most common genes and DNA. TCRdb assigned the V and J calls; the authors' analysis was not used. Across this sample there are around 79,000 distinct CDR3 sequences, with approximately 19% seen only once. In total, the top ten clones hold 5.9% of the sample.

This material consisted of PBMCs, taken before treatment. The V gene is TRBV24-1 and the J gene is TRBJ2-6; the D gene could be TRBD1 or TRBD2, each one agreeing over 6 bases. The clonotype comes from a male donor with prostate cancer. The CDR3 is CATSHDGGTGANVLTF. The nucleotides read TGTGCCACCAGCCACGACGGAGGGACAGGGGCCAACGTCCTGACTTTC.